Reported below is one TCR beta chain. Its antigen is still unknown. The junction had 5 bases not matched to a gene; V was cut back by 1 base and J by 10 bases. This CDR3 is built from 14 residues. Germline V gene sequence: CDR1 LGHNT, CDR2 FRNRAP. The sample belongs to a study of cytomegalovirus exposure and HLA in healthy donors. Overall study findings and caveats: The presence/absence work took it that sequencing depth was about the same across donors.

PCR was performed using 60 Vbeta and 13 Jbeta primers. Repertoires were generated with immunoSEQ multiplex PCR, while TCRdb's copy carries only in-frame clones and drops some. The table has some 190,000 clones, about four fifths seen once; the top ten hold 1.5% to 2%. The clonotype originates from a man younger than 30 in good health and CMV-seronegative. J is TRBJ2-1 and V is TRBV12-5; 9 bases fit TRBD2. The sample was PBMCs. CDR3 region: CASGLGGGAWEQFF. CDR3 in DNA: TGTGCTAGTGGTTTGGGCGGGGGGGCTTGGGAGCAGTTCTTC.